Listed here are 27 T cell receptor beta chains from one sample, sequenced in a study of shared clonotypes between healthy human individuals. TCRdb keeps only in-frame clones here, not all; method: immunoSEQ multiplex PCR. The sample yields 2.5 million or so clones, over 85% seen once. Material for sequencing was naive CD4+ T cells sorted from blood. The sample's subset: CD45RA+ positively selected. These TCRs come from a man aged 18 to 29 in good health.

The chain employs TRBV5-5 and TRBJ1-6; no clear D gene. Trimming pared 3 bases from V and 9 bases from J, leaving 16 bases between. The germline V gene has CDR1 SGHKS and CDR2 YYEKEE (reference sequence). The CDR3 loop spans 15 amino acids. CDR3 sequence reads: CASSSGPGGVSPLHF. CDR3 DNA: TGTGCCAGCAGCTCTGGTCCAGGAGGCGTTTCACCCCTCCACTTT.

The count of this clone is one. The gene calls are TRBV14 and TRBJ2-6; the D is unclear. CDR3 length equals 17 residues. The germline gives CDR1 SGHDN, CDR2 FVKESK. Trimming cost V 1 base and J 0 bases, with 10 bases left between them. CDR3 nucleotides: TGTGCCAGCAGCCAAGGTCTCCCGTACTCTGGGGCCAACGTCCTGACTTTC. It translates to CASSQGLPYSGANVLTF.

This chain connects TRBV5-1 to TRBJ2-1; 16 bases fit TRBD2. The junction had 9 bases not matched to a gene; V was cut back by 4 bases and J by 14 bases. CDR3 length: 15 amino acids. CDR1 is SGHRS and CDR2 is YFSETQ in the germline V gene. This chain's CDR3 is CASSPGTSGRALEFF. The CDR3 DNA reads as TGCGCCAGCAGCCCCGGGACTAGCGGGAGGGCACTAGAGTTCTTC.

The rearrangement links TRBV4-3 to TRBJ2-7; TRBD1 matches 7 bases. This CDR3 spans 15 amino acids. Germline V gives CDR1 LGHNA, CDR2 YSLEER. J was trimmed by 0 bases and V by 1 base; bases with no gene match: 3. The CDR3 sequence is CASSQGGTASYEQYF. The CDR3 DNA reads as TGCGCCAGCAGCCAAGGAGGGACAGCCTCCTACGAGCAGTACTTC.

V gene TRBV5-1 combines with J gene TRBJ2-6; TRBD1 matches at 9 bases. The germline V gene encodes CDR1 SGHRS and CDR2 YFSETQ. Losses at the gene ends were 4 bases for V and 1 base for J; bases not matched to a gene: 9. CDR3 length equals 18 residues. DNA for the CDR3: TGCGCCAGCAGCCTATGGACAGGGGATTTATCTGGGGCCAACGTCCTGACTTTC. It translates to CASSLWTGDLSGANVLTF.

V gene TRBV19 combines with J gene TRBJ2-7, with 8 bases lining up with TRBD1. Looked up from germline, CDR1 is LNHDA and CDR2 is SQIVND (reference sequence). V lost 2 bases and J lost 3; bases outside the gene matches: 0. CDR3 size: 13 residues. Here the CDR3 reads CASSITGGYEQYF. CDR3 bases: TGTGCCAGTAGTATAACAGGGGGCTACGAGCAGTACTTC.

The chain carries TRBV7-9 and TRBJ2-1, with TRBD2 matching over 8 bases. The CDR3 sequence is 17 residues long. The germline CDR1 and CDR2 sequences are SEHNR and FQNEAQ (reference sequence). With V trimmed by 5 bases and J by 4 bases, 13 bases remained unmatched. This CDR3 reads CASSRRGVAGSYNEQFF. Here the CDR3 DNA reads TGTGCCAGCAGCCGCCGAGGGGTAGCGGGATCTTACAATGAGCAGTTCTTC.

The rearrangement joins TRBV4-1 to TRBJ2-3; 7 bases are a match to TRBD2. The CDR3 covers 14 residues. The germline CDR1 and CDR2 sequences are MGHRA and YSYEKL. Unmatched junction bases numbered 3, after V lost 2 bases and J lost 4 bases. The CDR3 region is CASSQQRGPDTQYF. Written as DNA, the CDR3 is TGCGCCAGCAGCCAACAGCGGGGCCCAGATACGCAGTATTTT.

This sequence joins TRBV6-1 and TRBJ1-1, with D possibly being TRBD1 (6 bases). The V and J ends lost 5 bases and 4 bases respectively, with 14 bases between them. Looked up from germline, CDR1 is MNHNS and CDR2 is SASEGT. This CDR3 comprises 14 residues. The CDR3 nucleotides read TGTGCCAGCAGTATTTACAGGGTTGGCACTGAAGCTTTCTTT. Its protein product is CASSIYRVGTEAFF.

This clone was observed once. The J gene is TRBJ2-1, the V gene TRBV2; 7 bases align to TRBD1. V trimming: 4 bases; J trimming: 2 bases; junction bases outside the gene matches: 2. The CDR3 is 14 residues long. Germline V CDR1 and CDR2: SNHLY, FYNNEI. In nucleotides, the CDR3 is TGTGCCAGCAGTGTACAGGGGACCTACAATGAGCAGTTCTTC. It translates to CASSVQGTYNEQFF.

CDR3 in amino acids: CASGTGGPDTQYF. The CDR3, as DNA: TGTGCCAGCGGGACAGGGGGGCCAGATACGCAGTATTTT. This rearrangement joins TRBV2 to TRBJ2-3, with 11 bases lining up with TRBD1. In germline, CDR1 is SNHLY, CDR2 FYNNEI. The CDR3 totals 13 residues. Trimming removed 8 bases from V and 4 bases from J; junction bases left unmatched: 2.

The chain couples TRBV5-5 to TRBJ2-1, with 8 nucleotides matching TRBD1. The length of the CDR3 is 17 residues. V dropped 4 bases and J dropped 3; count of bases not matched to a gene: 12. Germline V gene data show CDR1 as SGHKS and CDR2 as YYEKEE (reference sequence). The CDR3 spells CASSHFPGQGIYNEQFF. The CDR3 DNA reads as TGTGCCAGCAGCCATTTTCCCGGACAGGGAATCTACAATGAGCAGTTCTTC.

Concerning this clone: In the same sample, other DNA sequences code for this CDR3. This chain joins TRBV10-3 and TRBJ2-5; D call uncertain. The V and J ends lost 0 bases and 5 bases respectively, with 7 bases between them. This CDR3 has 13 residues. CDR1 ENHRY and CDR2 SYGVKD come from the germline V gene. DNA for the CDR3: TGTGCCATCAGTGAGTCTGAGGTGGAGACCCAGTACTTC. It codes for CAISESEVETQYF.

The chain recombines TRBV19 with TRBJ2-1; D remains ambiguous. The CDR3 totals 15 residues. Germline loops: CDR1 LNHDA, CDR2 SQIVND (reference sequence). The V end lost 5 bases, the J end lost 6 bases, and 17 bases lay between the germline ends. Written as DNA, the CDR3 is TGTGCCAGTAGTCCCGTTAGGCCATTAGGCAATGAGCAGTTCTTC. Its protein is CASSPVRPLGNEQFF.

The chain links TRBV2 to TRBJ2-1; D is tentatively TRBD1 or TRBD2 (5 bases each). Germline V lookup: CDR1 SNHLY, CDR2 FYNNEI. Trimming stripped 1 base from V and 6 bases from J, with 16 bases between. This CDR3 spans 16 amino acids. CDR3 loop: CASSEGVVARGNEQFF. As DNA, the CDR3 is TGTGCCAGCAGTGAAGGGGTCGTGGCGAGGGGCAATGAGCAGTTCTTC.

This clone was found a few times. The chain links TRBV9 to TRBJ1-5, with D hard to call. With 3 bases removed from V and 3 bases from J, the gap between germline ends came to 7 bases. This CDR3 spans 13 amino acids. Germline CDR1 is SGDLS and CDR2 is YYNGEE. The CDR3 sequence: CASSETANQPQHF. Written as DNA, the CDR3 is TGTGCCAGCAGCGAGACGGCCAATCAGCCCCAGCATTTT. The full variable domain, its missing parts supplied by reference TRBV9 and TRBJ1-5, is DSGVTQTPKHLITATGQRVTLRCSPRSGDLSVYWYQQSLDQGLQFLIQYYNGEERAKGNILERFSAQQFPDLHSELNLSSLELGDSALYFCASSETANQPQHFGDGTRLSIL.

This chain uses TRBV18 with TRBJ2-7, with D tentatively TRBD1 (5 bases). V lost 3 bases and J 2 bases, leaving 20 bases between the germline ends. CDR1 KGHSH and CDR2 LQKENI come from the germline V gene. The CDR3 is 17 residues long. CDR3 sequence reads: CASSPYRGHGIPYEQYF. As DNA, the CDR3 is TGTGCCAGCTCACCGTATCGAGGACACGGCATCCCCTACGAGCAGTACTTC.

V usage is TRBV28 and J usage is TRBJ1-6; TRBD1 might be the D (6 bases). The germline gives CDR1 MDHEN, CDR2 SYDVKM. V was clipped by 2 bases and J by 7 bases, with 12 bases between them. The CDR3 loop spans 15 amino acids. The CDR3, as DNA: TGTGCCAGCAGTTTAAGGGGGGCCCTAAATTCACCCCTCCACTTT. The encoded protein is CASSLRGALNSPLHF.

The J gene is TRBJ2-1, the V gene TRBV5-1; D is perhaps TRBD1 (5 bases). V was cut by 1 base and J by 5 bases, with 10 bases left in between. Germline V gene data show CDR1 as SGHRS and CDR2 as YFSETQ. CDR3 length: 14 amino acids. CDR3 in amino acids: CASSLLSDNNEQFF. In nucleotides, the CDR3 is TGCGCCAGCAGCTTGTTGTCGGACAACAATGAGCAGTTCTTC.

The chain links TRBV20-1 to TRBJ2-5; 7 positions agree with TRBD1. J was trimmed by 5 bases and V by 6 bases; bases with no gene match: 3. The CDR3 is made up of 11 amino acids. Germline assignment: CDR1 DFQATT and CDR2 SNEGSKA (reference sequence). The chain's CDR3 is CSATGMETQYF. The CDR3 bases are TGCAGTGCGACAGGGATGGAGACCCAGTACTTC.

This chain links TRBV6-5 with TRBJ1-2, with TRBD1 matching 11 bases. V shed 6 bases and J 7 bases; nucleotides not matched to a gene: 1. Germline V gene sequence: CDR1 MNHEY, CDR2 SVGAGI. This CDR3 comprises 12 residues. The CDR3 protein is CASRGQGGGYTF. CDR3 nucleotide sequence: TGTGCCAGCAGGGGACAGGGGGGTGGCTACACCTTC.

The V gene is TRBV19, the J gene TRBJ2-7, with 9 positions matching TRBD1. V shed 5 bases and J 3 bases; nucleotides not matched to a gene: 5. From germline, CDR1 is LNHDA and CDR2 SQIVND (reference sequence). CDR3 size: 14 residues. Written as DNA, the CDR3 is TGTGCCAGTAGTCCGACGGACAGGGGCTACGAGCAGTACTTC. Protein sequence: CASSPTDRGYEQYF.

CDR3 nucleotide sequence: TGCGCCAGCAGCTTGGGGGGCCTGGCGGGAGTTGCAGATACGCAGTATTTT. Amino acid sequence: CASSLGGLAGVADTQYF. The V call is TRBV5-1, the J call TRBJ2-3; 7 bases match TRBD2. The trim removed 0 bases at V and 4 bases at J, leaving 11 bases unmatched. The germline CDR1 and CDR2 sequences are SGHRS and YFSETQ. The CDR3 extends over 17 amino acids.

The rearrangement links TRBV5-1 to TRBJ2-5, with TRBD1 matching 7 bases. The trim removed 0 bases at V and 4 bases at J, leaving 6 bases unmatched. Germline CDR1 reads SGHRS; CDR2 reads YFSETQ. The length of the CDR3 is 15 residues. For the CDR3, the DNA is TGCGCCAGCAGCTTGGTCGGGACAGTTCGAGAGACCCAGTACTTC. Translated: CASSLVGTVRETQYF.

This CDR3 reads CATSRGIGGAALAFF. In DNA, the CDR3 is TGTGCCACCAGCAGAGGAATAGGGGGCGCGGCGCTAGCTTTCTTT. V usage is TRBV15 and J usage is TRBJ1-1; the match to TRBD1 covers 7 bases. J gave up 10 bases and V 1 base, and 12 bases lay outside the gene matches. Germline lookup yields CDR1 LNHNV and CDR2 YYDKDF (reference sequence). CDR3 length: 15 amino acids. Full variable domain (outside the CDR3, taken from reference TRBV15 and TRBJ1-1): DAMVIQNPRYQVTQFGKPVTLSCSQTLNHNVMYWYQQKSSQAPKLLFHYYDKDFNNEADTPDNFQSRRPNTSFCFLDIRSPGLGDTAMYLCATSRGIGGAALAFFGQGTRLTVV.

This clone was detected once. The chain is built from TRBV27 and TRBJ1-1, with TRBD1 as a possible D gene (6 bases). Germline V gives CDR1 MNHEY, CDR2 SMNVEV (reference sequence). The CDR3 loop spans 13 amino acids. Trimming took 6 bases from V and 0 from J, leaving 8 bases between them. The CDR3 DNA is TGTGCCAGCAGCAGGGGCGTGAACACTGAAGCTTTCTTT. This translates into CASSRGVNTEAFF.

The chain uses TRBV14 and TRBJ2-7; a possible D gene is TRBD2 (6 bases). CDR3 length: 13 residues. The germline V and J ends were trimmed by 1 base and 6 bases, with 10 bases remaining between them. CDR1 is SGHDN, CDR2 FVKESK, per germline. CDR3 in DNA: TGTGCCAGCAGCCAAGTCCGGGAGTCCGAGCAGTACTTC. The encoded protein is CASSQVRESEQYF.